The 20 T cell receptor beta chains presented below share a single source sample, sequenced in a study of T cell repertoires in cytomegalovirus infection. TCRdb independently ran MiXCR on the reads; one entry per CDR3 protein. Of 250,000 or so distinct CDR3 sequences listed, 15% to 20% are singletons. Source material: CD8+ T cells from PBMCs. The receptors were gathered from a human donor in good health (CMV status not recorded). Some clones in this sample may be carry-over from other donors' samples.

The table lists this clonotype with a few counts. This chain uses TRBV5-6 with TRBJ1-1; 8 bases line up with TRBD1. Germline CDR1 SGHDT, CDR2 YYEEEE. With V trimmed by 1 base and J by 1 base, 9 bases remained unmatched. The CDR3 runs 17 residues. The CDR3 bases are TGTGCCAGCAGCTTGACAGGGGGGGAACTAGGGAACACTGAAGCTTTCTTT. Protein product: CASSLTGGELGNTEAFF.

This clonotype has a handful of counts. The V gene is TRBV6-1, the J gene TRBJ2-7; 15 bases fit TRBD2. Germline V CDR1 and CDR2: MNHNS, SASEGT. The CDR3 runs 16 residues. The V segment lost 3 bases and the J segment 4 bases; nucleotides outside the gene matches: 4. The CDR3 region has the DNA TGTGCCAGCAGTGACCCGGGACTAGCGGGGGGATACGAGCAGTACTTC. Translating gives CASSDPGLAGGYEQYF.

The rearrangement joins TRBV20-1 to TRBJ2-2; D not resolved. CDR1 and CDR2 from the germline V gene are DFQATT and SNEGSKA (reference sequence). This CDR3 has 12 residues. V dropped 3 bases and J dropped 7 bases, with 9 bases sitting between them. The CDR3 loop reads CSASPRSGELFF. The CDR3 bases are TGCAGTGCTAGTCCACGGAGCGGGGAGCTGTTTTTT.

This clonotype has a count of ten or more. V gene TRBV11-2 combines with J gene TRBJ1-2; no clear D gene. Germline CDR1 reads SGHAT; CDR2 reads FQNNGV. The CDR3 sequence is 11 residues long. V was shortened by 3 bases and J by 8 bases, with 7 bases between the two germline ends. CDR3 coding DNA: TGTGCCAGCAGCTTTGTGGGGGGCTACACCTTC. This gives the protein CASSFVGGYTF.

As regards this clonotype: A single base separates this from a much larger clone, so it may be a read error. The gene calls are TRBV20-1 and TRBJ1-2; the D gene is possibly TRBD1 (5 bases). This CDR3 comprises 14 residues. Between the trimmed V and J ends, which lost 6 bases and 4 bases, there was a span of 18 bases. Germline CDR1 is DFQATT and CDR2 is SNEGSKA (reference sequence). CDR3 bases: TGCAGTGCATATACAGAGGGCGGGGGCTATGGCTACACCTTC. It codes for CSAYTEGGGYGYTF.

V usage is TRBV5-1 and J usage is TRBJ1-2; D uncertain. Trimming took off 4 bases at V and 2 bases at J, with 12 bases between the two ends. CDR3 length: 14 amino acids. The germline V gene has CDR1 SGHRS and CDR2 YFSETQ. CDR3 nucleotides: TGCGCCAGCAGCGAATGGGGTAGCAACTATGGCTACACCTTC. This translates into CASSEWGSNYGYTF.

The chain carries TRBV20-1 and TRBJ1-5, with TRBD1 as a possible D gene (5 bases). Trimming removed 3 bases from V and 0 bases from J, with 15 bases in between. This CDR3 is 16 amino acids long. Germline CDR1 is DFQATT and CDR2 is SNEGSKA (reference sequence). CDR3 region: CSARAVGGNSNQPQHF. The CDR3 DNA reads TGCAGTGCTAGGGCGGTTGGGGGAAATAGCAATCAGCCCCAGCATTTT.

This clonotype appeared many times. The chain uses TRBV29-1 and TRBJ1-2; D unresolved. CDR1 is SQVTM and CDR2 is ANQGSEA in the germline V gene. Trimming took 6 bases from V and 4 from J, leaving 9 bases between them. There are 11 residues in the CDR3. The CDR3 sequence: CSVETRYGYTF. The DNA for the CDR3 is TGCAGCGTGGAGACACGCTATGGCTACACCTTC.

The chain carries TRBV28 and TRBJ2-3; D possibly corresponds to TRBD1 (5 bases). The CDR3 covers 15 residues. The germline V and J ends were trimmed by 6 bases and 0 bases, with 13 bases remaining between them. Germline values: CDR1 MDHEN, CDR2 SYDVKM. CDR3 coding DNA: TGTGCCAGCAGCCCCGACAGTCTTAGCACAGATACGCAGTATTTT. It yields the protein CASSPDSLSTDTQYF.

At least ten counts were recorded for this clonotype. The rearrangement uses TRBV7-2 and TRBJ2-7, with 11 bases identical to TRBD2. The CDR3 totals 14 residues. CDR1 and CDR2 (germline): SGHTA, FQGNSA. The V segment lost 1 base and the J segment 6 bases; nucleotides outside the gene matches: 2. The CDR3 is CASSLVTSGIEQYF. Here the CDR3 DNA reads TGTGCCAGCAGCTTAGTGACTAGCGGGATCGAGCAGTACTTC.

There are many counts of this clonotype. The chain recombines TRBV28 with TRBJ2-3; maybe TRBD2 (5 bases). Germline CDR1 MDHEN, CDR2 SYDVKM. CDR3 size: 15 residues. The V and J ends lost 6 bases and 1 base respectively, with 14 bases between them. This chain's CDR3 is CASSFADGGTDTQYF. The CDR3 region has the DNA TGTGCCAGCAGCTTCGCCGACGGGGGCACAGATACGCAGTATTTT. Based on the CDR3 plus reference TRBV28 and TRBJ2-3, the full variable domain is DVKVTQSSRYLVKRTGEKVFLECVQDMDHENMFWYRQDPGLGLRLIYFSYDVKMKEKGDIPEGYSVSREKKERFSLILESASTNQTSMYLCASSFADGGTDTQYFGPGTRLTVL.

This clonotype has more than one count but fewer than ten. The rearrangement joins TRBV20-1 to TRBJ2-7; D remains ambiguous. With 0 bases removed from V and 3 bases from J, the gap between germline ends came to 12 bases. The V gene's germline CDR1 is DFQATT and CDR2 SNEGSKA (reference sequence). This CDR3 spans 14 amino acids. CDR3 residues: CSARDVAAHYEQYF. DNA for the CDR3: TGCAGTGCTAGAGATGTGGCAGCCCACTACGAGCAGTACTTC.

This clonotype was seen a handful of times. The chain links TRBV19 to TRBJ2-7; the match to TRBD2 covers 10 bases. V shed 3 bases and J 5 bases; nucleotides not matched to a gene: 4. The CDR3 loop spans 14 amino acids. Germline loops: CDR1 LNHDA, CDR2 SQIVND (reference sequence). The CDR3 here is CASSISGGADEQYF. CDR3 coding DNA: TGTGCCAGTAGTATCAGCGGGGGGGCGGACGAGCAGTACTTC.

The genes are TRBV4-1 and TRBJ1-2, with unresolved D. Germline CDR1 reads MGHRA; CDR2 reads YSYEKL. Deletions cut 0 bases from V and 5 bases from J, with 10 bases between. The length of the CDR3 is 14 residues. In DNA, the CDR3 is TGCGCCAGCAGCCAAGAAGCAGGTCCTTATGGCTACACCTTC. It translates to CASSQEAGPYGYTF.

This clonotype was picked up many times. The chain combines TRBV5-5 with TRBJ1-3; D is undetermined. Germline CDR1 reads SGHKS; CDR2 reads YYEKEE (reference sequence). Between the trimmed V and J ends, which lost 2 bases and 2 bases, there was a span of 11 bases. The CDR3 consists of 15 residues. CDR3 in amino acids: CASSFFPGAGNTIYF. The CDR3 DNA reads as TGTGCCAGCAGCTTCTTTCCGGGTGCTGGAAACACCATATATTTT.

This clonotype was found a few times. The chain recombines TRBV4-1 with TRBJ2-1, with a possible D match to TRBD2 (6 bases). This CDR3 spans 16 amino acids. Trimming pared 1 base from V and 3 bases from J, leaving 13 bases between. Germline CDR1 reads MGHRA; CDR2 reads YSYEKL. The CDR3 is CASSQAGLANYNEQFF. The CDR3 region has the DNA TGCGCCAGCAGCCAAGCGGGTCTAGCGAACTACAATGAGCAGTTCTTC.

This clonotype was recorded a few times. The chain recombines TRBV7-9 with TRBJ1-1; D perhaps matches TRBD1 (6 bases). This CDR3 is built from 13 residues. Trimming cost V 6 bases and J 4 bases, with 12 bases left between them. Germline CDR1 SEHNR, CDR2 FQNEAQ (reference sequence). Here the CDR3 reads CASSGTLPTEAFF. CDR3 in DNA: TGTGCCAGCAGTGGGACATTACCCACTGAAGCTTTCTTT. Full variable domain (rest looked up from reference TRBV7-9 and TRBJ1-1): DTGVSQNPRHKITKRGQNVTFRCDPISEHNRLYWYRQTLGQGPEFLTYFQNEAQLEKSRLLSDRFSAERPKGSFSTLEIQRTEQGDSAMYLCASSGTLPTEAFFGQGTRLTVV.

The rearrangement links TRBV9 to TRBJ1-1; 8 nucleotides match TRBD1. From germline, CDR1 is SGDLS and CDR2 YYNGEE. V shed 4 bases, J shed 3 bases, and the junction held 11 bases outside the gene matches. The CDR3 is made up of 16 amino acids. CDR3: CASSFRPGTGYTEAFF. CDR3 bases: TGTGCCAGCAGCTTCAGACCCGGGACAGGTTACACTGAAGCTTTCTTT.

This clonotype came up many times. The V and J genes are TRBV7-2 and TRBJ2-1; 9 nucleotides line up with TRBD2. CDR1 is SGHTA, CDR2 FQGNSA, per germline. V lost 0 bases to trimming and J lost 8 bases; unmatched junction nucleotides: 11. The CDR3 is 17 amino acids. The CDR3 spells CASSLAGLAGPGDEQFF. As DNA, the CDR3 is TGTGCCAGCAGCTTAGCGGGCCTAGCGGGGCCAGGCGATGAGCAGTTCTTC.

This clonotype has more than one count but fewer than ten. The CDR3: CSAREMGHEQYF. CDR3 DNA sequence: TGCAGTGCTAGAGAGATGGGACACGAGCAGTACTTC. V usage is TRBV20-1 and J usage is TRBJ2-7, with D perhaps given as TRBD1 or TRBD2 (5 bases each). Germline lookup yields CDR1 DFQATT and CDR2 SNEGSKA (reference sequence). The CDR3 has 12 residues. V was trimmed by 0 bases and J by 5 bases, leaving 8 bases between them.